This T cell receptor beta chain was documented in a study of T cells in Graves' hyperthyroidism and ophthalmopathy. Study-wide results and caveats: With a median lead of 6.5 months before onset, the model predicted ophthalmopathy.

It was RNA transcripts that yielded the amplified TCR beta CDR3 regions. The TCR CDR3 first-round RT-PCR relied on the HTBI primer set. Using its own MiXCR run on the multiplex PCR reads, TCRdb lists one record per CDR3 protein. The table shows a few hundred thousand distinct CDR3 sequences, with around a sixth occurring only once. A NOSPECS grade of at least 4, a Clinical Activity Score of at least 3 and duration under 3 months were recorded in ophthalmopathy patients. Details on this clonotype: Its antigen is undetermined.

Germline V gene lookup returns CDR1 GTSNPN and CDR2 SVGIG (reference sequence). CDR3 length equals 12 residues. The V and J ends lost 3 bases and 1 base respectively, with 3 bases between them. This sequence joins TRBV30 and TRBJ2-2, with unresolved D. Sequenced sample: blood. The TCR originated in a man aged 18-30 years with Graves' ophthalmopathy. CDR3: CAWSRNTGELFF. The DNA for the CDR3 is TGTGCCTGGAGCCGGAACACCGGGGAGCTGTTTTTT.